This T cell receptor beta chain originates from a study of blood T cell repertoires in COVID-19. Study details: The United States, Italy and Spain supplied acute and convalescent COVID-19 samples.

This CDR3 has 14 amino acids. Germline values: CDR1 MNHNY, CDR2 SVGAGI (reference sequence). V was pared by 7 bases and J by 4 bases, with 5 bases of the junction left unmatched. This clone was detected only once. The method was immunoSEQ multiplex PCR; TCRdb's version includes in-frame clones alone and lacks a portion of them. The sample consists of more than 35,000 clones, roughly 84% of them appearing once. This TCR derives from a man between 65 and 80 years old with active COVID-19. Sequenced input: peripheral blood. The V call is TRBV6-6, the J call TRBJ1-4; TRBD1 agrees at 8 bases. The CDR3 is CASKLTGVNEKLFF. The DNA of the CDR3 is TGTGCCAGCAAGCTGACAGGGGTTAATGAAAAACTGTTTTTT.